This TCR beta chain was captured in a study of human T cells and chemical hapten exposure. Germline V lookup: CDR1 ENHRY, CDR2 SYGVKD. The CDR3 runs to 12 residues. Between the trimmed V and J ends, which lost 4 bases and 5 bases, there was a span of 5 bases. The library gave individual cDNA molecules unique molecular identifiers. TCRdb reprocessed the RACE reads with MiXCR, giving one entry per CDR3 protein. The sample includes about 380,000 distinct CDR3 sequences, around 5% of them seen just once. Overall study findings and caveats: PT1 expanded TCR counts and patch test score correlated positively.

In this sample, this clonotype turned up a few times. The target antigen is unknown. Time point in this sample: patch test 1, 2 weeks after DPC sensitization. Sample treatment: therapeutic diphenylcyclopropenone sensitization with weekly scalp DPC. The chain is built from TRBV10-3 and TRBJ2-2, with D unresolved. The source material was whole blood, sampled in connection with sensitization to the hapten diphenylcyclopropenone (DPC). The source of this sequence is a woman aged 50 to 65 with alopecia areata. Some clones in this sample may be carry-over from other donors' samples. CDR3 sequence reads: CAISGATGELFF. DNA for the CDR3: TGTGCCATCAGTGGAGCTACCGGGGAGCTGTTTTTT.